The 28 T cell receptor beta chains presented below share a single source sample, sequenced in a study of CD8 T cells in ankylosing spondylitis (dated by TCRdb to 2016 to 2017). Libraries were built with 5' RACE. The instrument was an Illumina HiSeq 2500. The public reads were reprocessed in TCRdb via fastp at Q25 and MiXCR, keeping in-frame beta chains. Merged by CDR3 protein, the rows form single entries marked with the most common genes and DNA. Counted in this sample were 150,000 or so distinct CDR3 sequences; roughly 30% of them appeared once. The ten largest clones add up to approximately 6% of the sample. The sequenced sample was synovial fluid, either unsorted or a sorted T cell fraction (not recorded which). Source of these receptors: a male donor with ankylosing spondylitis.

This clonotype was counted once. The V and J genes are TRBV5-1 and TRBJ2-3; D not certain. This CDR3 is built from 12 residues. Trimming took 1 base from V and 5 from J, leaving 5 bases between them. The germline gives CDR1 SGHRS, CDR2 YFSETQ. In DNA, the CDR3 is TGCGCCAGCAGCTTGATAGGAGATACGCAGTATTTT. It is translated as CASSLIGDTQYF.

CDR3 protein: CSVERGLNTEAFF. For the CDR3, the DNA is TGCAGCGTTGAAAGGGGTCTGAACACTGAAGCTTTCTTT. The V and J genes are TRBV29-1 and TRBJ1-1; D might be TRBD1 (5 bases). Germline values: CDR1 SQVTM, CDR2 ANQGSEA. Trimming cost V 2 bases and J 0 bases, with 7 bases left between them. The CDR3 has 13 residues. Drawing the rest from reference TRBV29-1 and TRBJ1-1, the complete variable domain is SAVISQKPSRDICQRGTSLTIQCQVDSQVTMMFWYRQQPGQSLTLIATANQGSEATYESGFVIDKFPISRPNLTFSTLTVSNMSPEDSSIYLCSVERGLNTEAFFGQGTRLTVV.

This clonotype was seen a handful of times. V gene TRBV20-1 combines with J gene TRBJ2-7; 7 bases line up with TRBD1. Germline V gene lookup returns CDR1 DFQATT and CDR2 SNEGSKA (reference sequence). V lost 6 bases to trimming and J lost 6 bases; unmatched junction nucleotides: 5. This CDR3 is built from 11 residues. CDR3 sequence: CSAVGTVEQYF. The CDR3 nucleotides are TGCAGTGCGGTAGGGACAGTCGAGCAGTACTTC.

This clonotype has only a few counts. This sequence joins TRBV5-6 and TRBJ2-7; 7 positions match TRBD1. The V gene's germline CDR1 is SGHDT and CDR2 YYEEEE. The CDR3 covers 16 residues. Trimming removed 4 bases from V and 0 bases from J; junction bases left unmatched: 10. Here the CDR3 DNA reads TGTGCCAGCAGCCCGGGATCGGACAGGAGCTCCTACGAGCAGTACTTC. This encodes CASSPGSDRSSYEQYF.

This chain's CDR3 is CASSYRGQYEQYF. The CDR3 DNA follows: TGTGCCAGCAGTTACAGGGGGCAATACGAGCAGTACTTC. The chain joins TRBV6-5 to TRBJ2-7, with 7 bases aligning to TRBD1. CDR3 size: 13 residues. V dropped 2 bases and J dropped 4; count of bases not matched to a gene: 2. The germline gives CDR1 MNHEY, CDR2 SVGAGI.

This chain joins TRBV20-1 and TRBJ2-7; 7 bases fit TRBD2. This CDR3 region has 14 residues. Germline V gene data show CDR1 as DFQATT and CDR2 as SNEGSKA (reference sequence). Trimming took 6 bases from V and 3 from J; bases not matched to a gene: 11. The CDR3: CSARTPGTNYEQYF. The CDR3 region has the DNA TGCAGTGCGAGAACCCCCGGGACTAACTACGAGCAGTACTTC.

The V and J genes are TRBV15 and TRBJ2-4; D gene unclear. The CDR3 has 13 amino acids. CDR1 is LNHNV, CDR2 YYDKDF, per germline (reference sequence). Trimming left V 0 bases short and J 5 bases short, with 5 bases between. The CDR3 coding sequence is TGTGCCACCAGCAGAGATTGGGAAAACATTCAGTACTTC. This gives the protein CATSRDWENIQYF.

The chain links TRBV5-8 to TRBJ1-5; the match to TRBD1 covers 10 bases. CDR1 and CDR2 from the germline V gene are SGHTS and YDEGEE. J was trimmed by 4 bases and V by 4 bases; bases with no gene match: 2. The CDR3 is 14 residues long. CDR3 residues: CASSRGQGNQPQHF. DNA for the CDR3: TGTGCCAGCAGCCGGGGACAGGGGAATCAGCCCCAGCATTTT.

The V call is TRBV5-1, the J call TRBJ1-1; TRBD1 is a possible D gene (6 bases). The V end lost 0 bases, the J end lost 5 bases, and 11 bases lay between the germline ends. This CDR3 has 14 residues. Germline V gives CDR1 SGHRS, CDR2 YFSETQ. Written as DNA, the CDR3 is TGCGCCAGCAGCTTGGATGGGGGGCTTACTGAAGCTTTCTTT. Protein: CASSLDGGLTEAFF.

This clonotype was seen a few times. This chain uses TRBV28 with TRBJ1-4, with 8 bases matching TRBD1. CDR3 length: 14 amino acids. V lost 7 bases and J lost 5; bases outside the gene matches: 6. CDR1 and CDR2 from the germline V gene are MDHEN and SYDVKM. The CDR3 DNA sequence: TGTGCCAGCACTGTTGACAGGGGAAATGAAAAACTGTTTTTT. Amino acids: CASTVDRGNEKLFF.

This rearrangement joins TRBV4-3 to TRBJ1-4; D not certain. Trimming removed 3 bases from V and 0 bases from J, with 11 bases in between. The CDR3 covers 16 residues. Germline V gene data show CDR1 as LGHNA and CDR2 as YSLEER. In nucleotides, the CDR3 is TGCGCCAGCAGCCAGGATGACTACTCAACTAATGAAAAACTGTTTTTT. Protein product: CASSQDDYSTNEKLFF.

At least ten counts were recorded for this clonotype. The chain employs TRBV29-1 and TRBJ2-5; weak D call: TRBD1 (5 bases). With 3 bases removed from V and 4 bases from J, the gap between germline ends came to 12 bases. Germline CDR1 and CDR2: SQVTM and ANQGSEA. This CDR3 contains 13 residues. CDR3 DNA: TGCAGCGTTGAGGCAGGGCCGGGAGAGACCCAGTACTTC. Protein sequence: CSVEAGPGETQYF.

The chain links TRBV27 to TRBJ2-3; tentative D call: TRBD2 (6 bases). Deletions cut 5 bases from V and 3 bases from J, with 18 bases between. The CDR3 consists of 16 residues. CDR1 is MNHEY, CDR2 SMNVEV, per germline (reference sequence). The CDR3 region is CASSPPLGRRTDTQYF. In DNA form, the CDR3 reads TGTGCCAGCAGTCCACCCCTGGGGAGGCGTACAGATACGCAGTATTTT.

This clonotype has just a few counts. The chain couples TRBV4-2 to TRBJ2-1; perhaps TRBD2 as D (5 bases). Trimming took off 4 bases at V and 6 bases at J, with 16 bases between the two ends. There are 15 residues in the CDR3. Germline loops: CDR1 LGHNA, CDR2 YNFKEQ. This CDR3 is CASSPREGPGNEQFF. The CDR3 DNA follows: TGTGCCAGCAGCCCCCGTGAGGGCCCGGGCAATGAGCAGTTCTTC.

This clonotype was recorded once. CDR3 in amino acids: CASSELHGTGPYEQYF. CDR3 nucleotide sequence: TGCGCCAGCAGTGAGCTCCACGGGACAGGCCCCTACGAGCAGTACTTC. The V and J genes are TRBV10-1 and TRBJ2-7; 8 bases fit TRBD1. The V gene end was trimmed by 2 bases and the J gene end by 2 bases; junction bases not matched to a gene: 8. The CDR3 length is 16 residues. Germline values: CDR1 WNHNN, CDR2 SYGVQD (reference sequence).

By share, this clonotype counts as medium-sized. The J gene is TRBJ2-1, the V gene TRBV4-1; D assignment may be TRBD1 or TRBD2 (5 bases each). V was trimmed by 11 bases and J by 0 bases, leaving 17 bases between them. Germline V gene data show CDR1 as MGHRA and CDR2 as YSYEKL. The CDR3 sequence is 15 residues long. The CDR3 nucleotides read TGCGCCGCTTCCTCGGGACCACACTCCTACAATGAGCAGTTCTTC. This encodes CAASSGPHSYNEQFF.

This clonotype has a count of ten or more. The chain has TRBV11-2 and TRBJ1-4, with a possible D match to TRBD1 (6 bases). V was clipped by 5 bases and J by 3 bases, with 13 bases between them. CDR1 and CDR2 from the germline V gene are SGHAT and FQNNGV. The CDR3 spans 15 residues. In DNA, the CDR3 is TGTGCCAGCAGCCTAGGGGGGGGATCTAATGAAAAACTGTTTTTT. Amino acid sequence: CASSLGGGSNEKLFF. Full variable domain (missing parts from reference TRBV11-2 and TRBJ1-4): EAGVAQSPRYKIIEKRQSVAFWCNPISGHATLYWYQQILGQGPKLLIQFQNNGVVDDSQLPKDRFSAERLKGVDSTLKIQPAKLEDSAVYLCASSLGGGSNEKLFFGSGTQLSVL.

In its sample, this clonotype was seen a few times. The rearrangement links TRBV20-1 to TRBJ1-5, with D possibly matching TRBD1 (6 bases). This CDR3 has 14 residues. Germline V lookup: CDR1 DFQATT, CDR2 SNEGSKA (reference sequence). Trimming took off 3 bases at V and 4 bases at J, with 13 bases between the two ends. The chain's CDR3 is CSASGGLGNQPQHF. The CDR3 DNA is TGCAGTGCTAGTGGGGGGCTGGGAAATCAGCCCCAGCATTTT.

The J gene is TRBJ2-7, the V gene TRBV7-2; TRBD1 aligns across 7 bases. The germline V gene has CDR1 SGHTA and CDR2 FQGNSA. J gave up 5 bases and V 7 bases, and 8 bases lay outside the gene matches. This CDR3 comprises 13 residues. CDR3 DNA: TGTGCCAGCACAAAGACAGGGTTGAACGAGCAGTACTTC. Translated: CASTKTGLNEQYF. Together with reference TRBV7-2 and TRBJ2-7, the CDR3 gives the full variable domain: GAGVSQSPSNKVTEKGKDVELRCDPISGHTALYWYRQSLGQGLEFLIYFQGNSAPDKSGLPSDRFSAERTGGSVSTLTIQRTQQEDSAVYLCASTKTGLNEQYFGPGTRLTVT.

DNA for the CDR3: TGTGCCAGCAGTAAACCGGGACATCCATCCCAGTTCTTC. Its protein is CASSKPGHPSQFF. The chain couples TRBV5-5 to TRBJ2-1; tentatively, D is TRBD1 (6 bases). Trimming pared 5 bases from V and 13 bases from J, leaving 19 bases between. The CDR3 extends over 13 amino acids. The germline gives CDR1 SGHKS, CDR2 YYEKEE (reference sequence).

V and J are TRBV7-2 and TRBJ2-1, with TRBD2 matching 9 bases. CDR3 length: 18 amino acids. V dropped 0 bases and J dropped 9; count of bases not matched to a gene: 15. Germline values: CDR1 SGHTA, CDR2 FQGNSA. CDR3 loop: CASSLAVGFNSGGSEQFF. CDR3 DNA: TGTGCCAGCAGCTTAGCAGTGGGGTTTAATAGCGGGGGCAGTGAGCAGTTCTTC.

There are a few counts of this clonotype. V gene TRBV4-3 combines with J gene TRBJ2-5; 12 nucleotides match TRBD2. With V trimmed by 2 bases and J by 4 bases, 5 bases remained unmatched. Germline CDR1 LGHNA, CDR2 YSLEER. The CDR3 has 16 residues. The CDR3 here is CASSQSPGLAGETQYF. The CDR3 DNA reads TGCGCCAGCAGCCAATCCCCGGGACTAGCGGGAGAGACCCAGTACTTC.

This chain joins TRBV7-9 and TRBJ2-5, with a tentative D call TRBD1 (7 bases). V was trimmed by 4 bases and J by 4 bases, leaving 13 bases between them. From germline, CDR1 is SEHNR and CDR2 FQNEAQ (reference sequence). This CDR3 comprises 14 residues. This CDR3 is CASSSRQGGETQYF. The CDR3, as DNA: TGTGCCAGCAGCTCCCGACAGGGAGGAGAGACCCAGTACTTC.

A note on this clonotype: The junction and the germline gene differ at one end; a read error may be behind it. The J gene is TRBJ1-1, the V gene TRBV14, with D tentatively TRBD1 (5 bases). This CDR3 contains 15 residues. The germline V gene encodes CDR1 SGHDN and CDR2 FVKESK. The CDR3 DNA is TGTGCCAGCAGCCCCCTCTCTCAGGGAGACACCGAAGCTTTCTTT. Translated, it gives CASSPLSQGDTEAFF.

V is TRBV19 and J is TRBJ2-5, with D tentatively TRBD2 (5 bases). Germline V lookup: CDR1 LNHDA, CDR2 SQIVND (reference sequence). The CDR3 totals 13 residues. V was shortened by 5 bases and J by 5 bases, with 12 bases between the two germline ends. The CDR3 loop is CASSSPRRETQYF. The CDR3 bases are TGTGCCAGTAGTTCTCCCCGGAGGGAGACCCAGTACTTC.

The sample holds a few counts of this clonotype. The rearrangement joins TRBV7-8 to TRBJ1-1, with a weak D call TRBD1 (6 bases). The germline V gene encodes CDR1 SGHVS and CDR2 FQNEAQ. Trimming took off 2 bases at V and 0 bases at J, with 13 bases between the two ends. The CDR3 has 16 residues. CDR3 loop: CASSLSRGGVNTEAFF. CDR3 nucleotide sequence: TGTGCCAGCAGCTTATCGCGAGGGGGAGTGAACACTGAAGCTTTCTTT. Full variable domain (outside the CDR3, taken from reference TRBV7-8 and TRBJ1-1): GAGVSQSPRYKVAKRGQDVALRCDPISGHVSLFWYQQALGQGPEFLTYFQNEAQLDKSGLPSDRFFAERPEGSVSTLKIQRTQQEDSAVYLCASSLSRGGVNTEAFFGQGTRLTVV.

The chain joins TRBV12-3 or TRBV12-4 to TRBJ2-1, with D possibly being TRBD2 (7 bases). CDR3 length equals 13 residues. V lost 6 bases, J lost 9 bases, and 15 bases lay in between. The CDR3, as DNA: TGTGCCAGCAGCCAGGGGAGGGGAGGTGAGCAGTTCTTC. This encodes CASSQGRGGEQFF.

This clonotype came up a few times. CDR3: CSARLPSRVYEQYF. CDR3 in DNA: TGCAGTGCTAGGCTACCCAGCCGAGTTTACGAGCAGTACTTC. This chain links TRBV20-1 with TRBJ2-7; D unresolved. Germline V lookup: CDR1 DFQATT, CDR2 SNEGSKA (reference sequence). V lost 3 bases and J lost 4, with 16 bases in between. The CDR3 loop spans 14 amino acids.